This TCR beta chain was documented in a study of blood T cell repertoires in COVID-19. On the study more broadly: Some COVID-19 samples were acute and others convalescent; all came from the United States, Italy and Spain.

This clone was recorded once. As handled by the study authors: Reference gene primer amplification gave estimated nucleated cell counts. The protocol was immunoSEQ multiplex PCR, while the TCRdb copy is restricted to in-frame clones and leaves out a portion. V and J calls plus clone size are reproduced from that table; the DNA served to infer D and trimming. The sample holds 350,000 to 450,000 clones, 89% seen once. Enrolled during active infection, Seattle patients were then followed longitudinally. With 3 bases removed from V and 1 base from J, the gap between germline ends came to 12 bases. Germline CDR1 is KGHDR and CDR2 is SFDVKD. The length of the CDR3 is 16 residues.

Sample: peripheral blood. The gene calls are TRBV24-1 and TRBJ1-5, with a weak D call TRBD1 (6 bases). The TCR was taken from a woman in her 40s with COVID-19, enrolled during active disease. The CDR3, as DNA: TGTGCCACCAGTGATCCGGGGAGGGGGAGCAATCAGCCCCAGCATTTT. It is translated as CATSDPGRGSNQPQHF.